Listed below are T cell receptor beta chains from one sample, sequenced in a study of cytotoxic CD8 clonotypes in ibrutinib-treated CLL. TCRdb's table, derived via immunoSEQ multiplex PCR, lists solely in-frame clones and lacks some. This repertoire shows about 56,000 clones, roughly 50% found once; its top ten account for about a fifth. Sequenced material: PBMCs, taken after 24 months of ibrutinib treatment. The receptors derive from a human donor with chronic lymphocytic leukemia. CDR3s include the opening cysteine and the closing phenylalanine or tryptophan. The order of the fields is CDR3 protein, J gene, CDR3 length, V gene.

CASSLAMTGGEGEKLFF	TRBJ1-4	17	TRBV27
CASSLVRGMVYGYTF	TRBJ1-2	15	TRBV5-1
CASSDLAGKDTQYF	TRBJ2-3	14	TRBV25-1
CAISEHGQPNQPQHF	TRBJ1-5	15	TRBV10-3
CASSPSSYGGGETQYF	TRBJ2-5	16	TRBV5-8
CSVQTGQDFYNEQFF	TRBJ2-1	15	TRBV29-1
CASSLQDMNTEAFF	TRBJ1-1	14	TRBV5-1
CASGRGRRYGYTF	TRBJ1-2	13	TRBV6-1
CASSPGQGQQTQYF	TRBJ2-5	14	TRBV25-1
CASSHGQGGGYTF	TRBJ1-2	13	TRBV7-9
CAWGTVVYEQYF	TRBJ2-7	12	TRBV30
CASSYEMGAGELFF	TRBJ2-2	14	TRBV6-5
CASSALAGNQGDTQYF	TRBJ2-3	16	TRBV9
CASSLSSDADTGELFF	TRBJ2-2	16	TRBV7-2
CASSLDPGEPNTEAFF	TRBJ1-1	16	TRBV27
CASSSGLAAPPMNTEAFF	TRBJ1-1	18	TRBV5-1
CASRFIPGPASIGYTF	TRBJ1-2	16	TRBV28
CASSLPGGFRSGRAGTDTQYF	TRBJ2-3	21	TRBV28
CAWSRGRYGYTF	TRBJ1-2	12	TRBV30
CASSSDSLLTNTEAFF	TRBJ1-1	16	TRBV5-1
CASSLDLDNEQFF	TRBJ2-1	13	TRBV11-3
CASVLRESTDTQYF	TRBJ2-3	14	TRBV30
CASSEDRGPGNTIYF	TRBJ1-3	15	TRBV6-4
CASSARQGSTYNEKLFF	TRBJ1-4	17	TRBV18
CASSKGSNQPQHF	TRBJ1-5	13	TRBV28
CASSGNSGNTIYF	TRBJ1-3	13	TRBV2
CASSRVGQGVYTF	TRBJ1-2	13	TRBV27
CASSQDVSEGRLRPQHF	TRBJ1-5	17	TRBV4-1
CASSEARRARAGGNQPQHF	TRBJ1-5	19	TRBV2
CASSQDWTSGIQYNEQFF	TRBJ2-1	18	TRBV14
CASSPGYRGDQPQHF	TRBJ1-5	15	TRBV5-1
CASSLPNRGDIQYF	TRBJ2-4	14	TRBV5-6
CASSPLILTSGYNEQFF	TRBJ2-1	17	TRBV18
CASSYSADNNEQFF	TRBJ2-1	14	TRBV6-5
CASAEDRVVNEQFF	TRBJ2-1	14	TRBV6-5
CASSIDNQSPPSTDTQYF	TRBJ2-3	18	TRBV21-1
CASNPGPNSPLHF	TRBJ1-6	13	TRBV6-1
CASSSRQGSGANVLTF	TRBJ2-6	16	TRBV18
CASSRSPSQGTGYNEQFF	TRBJ2-1	18	TRBV4-1
CATSREPLGAQYF	TRBJ2-5	13	TRBV15
CASSLGQGTYEQYF	TRBJ2-7	14	TRBV6-5
CASSLADNEQFF	TRBJ2-1	12	TRBV7-9
CASSISGHSYEQYF	TRBJ2-7	14	TRBV19
CASIPKGSNTGELFF	TRBJ2-2	15	TRBV2